This entry is about one T cell receptor beta chain. These data originate in a study of OX40 agonist ivuxolimab in advanced cancers. Turning to the study itself: Of the participants, roughly 40% had some prior anti-PD-1, anti-PD-L1 or anti-CTLA-4 therapy, which was allowed.

CDR3 length: 19 amino acids. Germline CDR1 reads MDHEN; CDR2 reads SYDVKM. After removal of 2 bases from V and 0 bases from J, the junction contained 12 bases not matched to a gene. Profiling relied on immunoSEQ multiplex PCR, and the TCRdb table lists in-frame clones only, not all of them. The sample holds around 72,000 clones; roughly 89% are singletons and the top ten take about 10%. The sample here was CD4+ or CD8+ T cells sorted from blood, taken in a trial of the OX40 agonist ivuxolimab. The TCR originated in an adult with an advanced solid tumor such as melanoma, head and neck, liver or kidney cancer. The V gene is TRBV28, the J gene TRBJ1-5; 8 bases agree with TRBD1. CDR3 sequence (DNA): TGTGCCAGCAGTTTACGGGGTGGGTCAGGGGGCTATAGCAATCAGCCCCAGCATTTT. This sequence encodes CASSLRGGSGGYSNQPQHF.